Presented here are 11 T cell receptor beta chains from one specimen sequenced in a study of T cell repertoires in cytomegalovirus infection. These receptors lack a known antigen. TCRdb reprocessed the reads via MiXCR and lists one record per CDR3 protein. The table has approximately 990,000 distinct CDR3 sequences, approximately 31% seen once. The source was cultured CD8+ T cells from PBMCs, collected from culture after CMV antigen stimulation. These receptors were taken from a human donor in good health (CMV status not recorded). Some clones in this sample may be carry-over from other donors' samples.

This clonotype was detected a few times. This chain joins TRBV6-5 and TRBJ1-2, with TRBD1 identical over 7 bases. There are 14 residues in the CDR3. Germline-derived CDR1 and CDR2 are MNHEY and SVGAGI. The V and J ends lost 4 bases and 4 bases, in that order; junction bases with no gene match: 6. The DNA for the CDR3 is TGTGCCAGCAGTTCACAACAGGGGCTCTATGGCTACACCTTC. This gives the protein CASSSQQGLYGYTF.

J is TRBJ1-5 and V is TRBV7-8; a possible D gene is TRBD1 (5 bases). Trimming took 1 base from V and 7 from J, leaving 11 bases between them. The CDR3 is 14 residues long. The germline V gene encodes CDR1 SGHVS and CDR2 FQNEAQ. The CDR3 region is CASSLGRGEQPQHF. DNA of the CDR3: TGTGCCAGCAGCTTAGGGAGGGGTGAACAGCCCCAGCATTTT.

This clonotype was observed a few times. The J gene is TRBJ2-7, the V gene TRBV6-2 or TRBV6-3; D is ambiguous. The CDR3 spans 12 residues. V lost 8 bases and J lost 4, with 12 bases in between. CDR1 and CDR2 from the germline V gene are MNHEY and SVGEGT. Here the CDR3 reads CASATVVYEQYV. DNA for the CDR3: TGTGCCAGCGCGACGGTAGTTTACGAGCAGTACGTC.

The genes are TRBV28 and TRBJ1-2, with D uncertain. The CDR3 extends over 15 amino acids. The V end was cut by 6 bases, the J end by 2 bases, with 16 bases between. Germline V lookup: CDR1 MDHEN, CDR2 SYDVKM. CDR3 in DNA: TGTGCCAGCAGCTACTGGTCAGAGGTCAACTATGGCTACACCTTC. It codes for CASSYWSEVNYGYTF.

The rearrangement links TRBV19 to TRBJ1-5; possible D gene TRBD1, 6 bases. Trimming took off 3 bases at V and 0 bases at J, with 12 bases between the two ends. CDR3 length equals 16 residues. CDR1 and CDR2 (germline): LNHDA, SQIVND (reference sequence). CDR3 DNA: TGTGCCAGTAGTATTGGGGCAGGGGATAGCAATCAGCCCCAGCATTTT. Translation gives CASSIGAGDSNQPQHF.

CDR3 sequence: CASSYMGEELFF. The CDR3, as DNA: TGTGCCAGCAGTTACATGGGAGAAGAGCTGTTTTTT. The genes are TRBV6-5 and TRBJ2-2; D may be TRBD2 (5 bases). The CDR3 contains 12 residues. The germline V gene has CDR1 MNHEY and CDR2 SVGAGI. V lost 2 bases and J lost 11, with 9 bases in between.

This sequence joins TRBV7-3 and TRBJ2-3; 15 bases agree with TRBD2. CDR1 is SGHTA and CDR2 is FQGTGA in the germline V gene. The CDR3 is made up of 17 amino acids. The V and J ends lost 5 bases and 7 bases, in that order; junction bases with no gene match: 10. The CDR3 DNA reads as TGTGCCAGCAGCCCGCGGACTAGCGGGGGGGTCATGCATACGCAGTATTTT. Translation: CASSPRTSGGVMHTQYF.

This clonotype was detected only a few times. This chain uses TRBV11-3 with TRBJ2-2; possibly TRBD1 for D (6 bases). Germline-derived CDR1 and CDR2 are SGHNT and YENEEA. The CDR3 consists of 14 residues. The germline V and J ends were trimmed by 4 bases and 6 bases, with 12 bases remaining between them. CDR3 residues: CASSSRQVPGELFF. CDR3 DNA sequence: TGTGCCAGCAGCTCCAGACAGGTCCCCGGGGAGCTGTTTTTT.

This clonotype was seen a handful of times. The chain has TRBV19 and TRBJ1-1, with D unclear. The CDR3 sequence is 15 residues long. V lost 1 base and J 0 bases, leaving 9 bases between the germline ends. From germline, CDR1 is LNHDA and CDR2 SQIVND (reference sequence). The CDR3 loop is CASSIGDGLNTEAFF. The CDR3 region has the DNA TGTGCCAGTAGTATAGGTGACGGATTGAACACTGAAGCTTTCTTT.

J is TRBJ2-2 and V is TRBV6-5; D might be TRBD1 or TRBD2, each matching 5 bases. The CDR3 covers 15 residues. Trimming shortened V by 10 bases and J by 6 bases, and 21 bases separated the two germline ends. Looked up from germline, CDR1 is MNHEY and CDR2 is SVGAGI. CDR3: CANTTEVEGPGELFF. CDR3 bases: TGTGCCAACACTACCGAAGTCGAGGGGCCCGGGGAGCTGTTTTTT.

V is TRBV6-5 and J is TRBJ1-6; 7 bases are shared with TRBD1. J was trimmed by 4 bases and V by 10 bases; bases with no gene match: 7. This CDR3 region has 14 residues. CDR1 is MNHEY and CDR2 is SVGAGI in the germline V gene. Here the CDR3 reads CATGPGQYNSPLHF. The CDR3 nucleotides are TGTGCCACCGGACCGGGACAGTATAATTCACCCCTCCACTTT.